Listed here are 16 T cell receptor beta chains from one sample, sequenced in a study of Graves' ophthalmopathy and Graves' hyperthyroidism. RNA served as the template for amplifying TCR beta CDR3 regions. RT-PCR in the first round used HTBI primers; a second-round multiplex PCR followed. TCRdb reprocessed the multiplex PCR reads with MiXCR, giving one entry per CDR3 protein. Of about 200,000 distinct CDR3 sequences detected, around 30% appear once; the ten largest clones hold about 9.1%. The specimen sequenced was peripheral blood. These receptors originate from a man between 50 and 59 years old with Graves' ophthalmopathy.

This clonotype appeared many times. The chain employs TRBV10-1 and TRBJ2-5, with D uncertain. Germline CDR1 reads WNHNN; CDR2 reads SYGVQD (reference sequence). This CDR3 region has 13 residues. The V and J ends lost 7 bases and 4 bases respectively, with 13 bases between them. CDR3 region: CASNGASRETQYF. CDR3 nucleotide sequence: TGCGCCAGCAACGGCGCCTCCCGAGAGACCCAGTACTTC.

The table lists this clonotype with many counts. The V and J genes are TRBV6-7 and TRBJ2-5; 7 nucleotides match TRBD2. TRBV6-7 counts as an open reading frame of uncertain function. V was pared by 6 bases and J by 1 base, with 14 bases of the junction left unmatched. The CDR3 loop spans 17 amino acids. The CDR3: CASSPGRETFVQETQYF. In nucleotides, the CDR3 is TGTGCCAGCAGCCCGGGGCGGGAGACTTTCGTCCAAGAGACCCAGTACTTC.

At least ten counts were recorded for this clonotype. The chain recombines TRBV19 with TRBJ1-6; a possible D gene is TRBD1 (6 bases). Germline CDR1 is LNHDA and CDR2 is SQIVND (reference sequence). This CDR3 spans 14 amino acids. Trimming removed 5 bases at V and 7 bases at J, with 12 bases between. This CDR3 is CASSYRVWNSPLHF. As DNA, the CDR3 is TGTGCCAGTAGTTACAGGGTATGGAATTCACCCCTCCACTTT.

The sample holds many counts of this clonotype. DNA of the CDR3: TGCGCCAGCAGCTCACACAGGGGAGGGGAGACCCAGTACTTC. This gives the protein CASSSHRGGETQYF. The rearrangement uses TRBV5-1 and TRBJ2-5, with D perhaps assigned TRBD1 or TRBD2 (7 bases each). The CDR3 spans 14 residues. V dropped 3 bases and J dropped 5 bases, with 14 bases sitting between them. Germline CDR1 is SGHRS and CDR2 is YFSETQ.

CDR3 in amino acids: CASSFVSHQETQYF. The CDR3 DNA is TGTGCCAGCAGCTTCGTCAGCCACCAAGAGACCCAGTACTTC. The chain carries TRBV7-3 and TRBJ2-5, with D uncertain. CDR1 is SGHTA, CDR2 FQGTGA, per germline. The CDR3 length is 14 residues. V lost 3 bases, J lost 0 bases, and 8 bases lay in between.

The chain is built from TRBV28 and TRBJ2-2, with D possibly matching TRBD1 (5 bases). Trimming pared 9 bases from V and 1 base from J, leaving 12 bases between. The germline V gene encodes CDR1 MDHEN and CDR2 SYDVKM. The CDR3 is 14 residues long. This CDR3 is CASSEQENTGELFF. CDR3 nucleotides: TGTGCCAGTTCCGAACAGGAGAACACCGGGGAGCTGTTTTTT.

This clonotype was detected ten times or more. V is TRBV4-3 and J is TRBJ2-7, with 7 bases fitting TRBD1. The length of the CDR3 is 19 residues. Per germline, CDR1 LGHNA and CDR2 YSLEER. The V segment lost 2 bases and the J segment 2 bases; nucleotides outside the gene matches: 18. The CDR3 is CASSQRPTTDRVKPYEQYF. DNA of the CDR3: TGCGCCAGCAGCCAACGCCCCACCACTGACAGGGTTAAACCCTACGAGCAGTACTTC.

CDR3 nucleotide sequence: TGTGCCAGTAGTATGGGGGGCTATGCAGATACGCAGTATTTT. Translated: CASSMGGYADTQYF. The chain carries TRBV19 and TRBJ2-3; D possibly matches TRBD1 or TRBD2 (6 bases each). CDR3 length: 14 residues. Germline V lookup: CDR1 LNHDA, CDR2 SQIVND (reference sequence). Trimming removed 3 bases from V and 4 bases from J, with 11 bases in between.

At least ten counts were recorded for this clonotype. The rearrangement links TRBV20-1 to TRBJ1-1, with 7 bases identical to TRBD1. CDR3 length: 13 residues. The trim removed 7 bases at V and 7 bases at J, leaving 12 bases unmatched. The germline V gene has CDR1 DFQATT and CDR2 SNEGSKA (reference sequence). CDR3 in DNA: TGCAGTGTCCCGATGACAGGGTGGAGTGAAGCTTTCTTT. Its protein is CSVPMTGWSEAFF.

This clonotype was counted at least ten times. This chain uses TRBV27 with TRBJ1-2; D is ambiguous. Germline V gene data show CDR1 as MNHEY and CDR2 as SMNVEV (reference sequence). This CDR3 region has 14 residues. V was shortened by 11 bases and J by 0 bases, with 16 bases between the two germline ends. DNA for the CDR3: TGTGCCGGCGGGTTGACTGGAGCTAACTATGGCTACACCTTC. Translated: CAGGLTGANYGYTF.

This clonotype was observed many times. The chain carries TRBV9 and TRBJ2-2; TRBD2 matches at 8 bases. V shed 0 bases, J shed 1 base, and the junction held 14 bases outside the gene matches. CDR1 SGDLS and CDR2 YYNGEE come from the germline V gene. The CDR3 has 20 amino acids. The CDR3: CASSVAGGGFLRGNTGELFF. CDR3 bases: TGTGCCAGCAGCGTAGCGGGGGGGGGCTTCCTACGGGGGAACACCGGGGAGCTGTTTTTT.

The J gene is TRBJ2-7, the V gene TRBV12-3 or TRBV12-4; D is unresolved. This CDR3 spans 13 amino acids. V was pared by 6 bases and J by 2 bases, with 11 bases between. DNA for the CDR3: TGTGCCAGCAGCCCACATACAGCCTACGAGCAGTACTTC. Its protein product is CASSPHTAYEQYF.

This clonotype appeared many times. The chain employs TRBV12-3 or TRBV12-4 and TRBJ2-3; tentative D call: TRBD1 (7 bases). The CDR3 runs 15 residues. The V and J ends lost 0 bases and 6 bases respectively, with 13 bases between them. The CDR3 spells CASSLALQGRDTQYF. The CDR3 nucleotides read TGTGCCAGCAGTTTAGCGCTACAGGGGAGGGATACGCAGTATTTT.

This clonotype was found many times. This rearrangement joins TRBV30 to TRBJ2-5; no clear D gene. This CDR3 is 12 amino acids long. Germline CDR1 reads GTSNPN; CDR2 reads SVGIG (reference sequence). Trimming took 1 base from V and 4 from J, leaving 7 bases between them. The CDR3 DNA reads TGTGCCTGGAGTGGACAAGGAGAGACCCAGTACTTC. As protein: CAWSGQGETQYF.

This clonotype occurred many times. This chain joins TRBV3-1 and TRBJ2-7; perhaps TRBD2 as D (5 bases). Trimming removed 0 bases from V and 6 bases from J, with 9 bases in between. The CDR3 sequence is 13 residues long. From germline, CDR1 is LGHDT and CDR2 YNNKEL (reference sequence). CDR3 nucleotide sequence: TGTGCCAGCAGCCAAGATCGGGGTAGCGAGCAGTACTTC. Its protein is CASSQDRGSEQYF.

This clonotype was seen repeatedly, ten times or more. This chain joins TRBV19 and TRBJ1-2; D not resolved. The ends were cut back, 3 bases at V and 0 bases at J, with 8 bases in the middle. The CDR3 has 14 amino acids. Germline assignment: CDR1 LNHDA and CDR2 SQIVND (reference sequence). In nucleotides, the CDR3 is TGTGCCAGTAGTATCCTACAGACTAACTATGGCTACACCTTC. Amino acids: CASSILQTNYGYTF.